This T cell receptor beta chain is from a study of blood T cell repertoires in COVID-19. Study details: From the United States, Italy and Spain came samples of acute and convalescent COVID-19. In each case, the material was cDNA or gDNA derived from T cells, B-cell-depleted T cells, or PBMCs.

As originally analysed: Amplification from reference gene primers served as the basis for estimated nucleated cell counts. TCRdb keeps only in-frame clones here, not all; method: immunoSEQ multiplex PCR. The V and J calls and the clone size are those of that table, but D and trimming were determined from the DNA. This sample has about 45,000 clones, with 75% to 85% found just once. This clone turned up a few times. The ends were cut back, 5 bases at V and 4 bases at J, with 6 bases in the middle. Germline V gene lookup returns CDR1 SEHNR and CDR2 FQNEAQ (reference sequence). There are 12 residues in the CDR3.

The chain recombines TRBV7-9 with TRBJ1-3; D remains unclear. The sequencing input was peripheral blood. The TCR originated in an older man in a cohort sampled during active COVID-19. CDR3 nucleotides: TGTGCCAGCAGCCCATCCGGAAACACCATATATTTT. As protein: CASSPSGNTIYF.